The subject of this entry is one T cell receptor beta chain. This CDR3 spans 18 amino acids. This record belongs to a study of blood T cell repertoires in COVID-19. As for the study in general: Samples came from the United States, Italy and Spain, spanning acute and convalescent COVID-19. The cDNA or gDNA used as material had been derived from T cells, B-cell-depleted T cells, or PBMCs.

The authors' processing: Quantification of nucleated cells was approximated via reference gene primer amplification. The table came from immunoSEQ multiplex PCR; TCRdb's copy has only in-frame clones and leaves some out. V and J calls and clone size are copied from that table; D and trimming were computed from the DNA. The top ten clones hold 15% to 20% of a sample with 150,000 or so clones, around 84% of them seen once. Sequencing used peripheral blood. The chain combines TRBV21-1 with TRBJ1-5; the DNA was not compared with TRBD1, the D call given in the table. TRBV21-1 is shown as a pseudogene. The clonotype originates from a woman aged 80 or older with acute or convalescent COVID-19. In nucleotides, the CDR3 is TGTGCCAGCAGCATCAAGGGACAGTTACCATATAGCAATCAGCCCCAGCATTTT. This gives the protein CASSIKGQLPYSNQPQHF.